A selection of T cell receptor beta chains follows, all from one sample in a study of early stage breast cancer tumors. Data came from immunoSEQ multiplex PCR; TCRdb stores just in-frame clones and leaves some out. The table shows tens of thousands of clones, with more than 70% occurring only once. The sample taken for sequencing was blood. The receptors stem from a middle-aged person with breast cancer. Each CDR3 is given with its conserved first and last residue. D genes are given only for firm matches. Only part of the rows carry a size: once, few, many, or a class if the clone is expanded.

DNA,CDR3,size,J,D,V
TGTGCCAGCAGTTATAGATCCGGGTCCTACAATGAGCAGTTCTTC,CASSYRSGSYNEQFF,once,TRBJ2-1,-,TRBV7-2
TGTGCCAGCAGACACACCGGGGAGCTGTTTTTT,CASRHTGELFF,-,TRBJ2-2,-,TRBV6-5
TGTGCCAGCAGTGAATTGCTTGGGCTAGCGGGAGGCGCGGACGAGCAGTACTTC,CASSELLGLAGGADEQYF,-,TRBJ2-7,TRBD2,TRBV6-1
TGTGCCAGCAGCTCCCGGTTCCGGGAGGGCCTCTACGAGCAGTACTTC,CASSSRFREGLYEQYF,once,TRBJ2-7,TRBD2,TRBV7-9
TGCAGCGTTGAATGGTCGTCCACCGGGGTCGCCACAGATACGCAGTATTTT,CSVEWSSTGVATDTQYF,few,TRBJ2-3,-,TRBV29-1
TGTGCCAGCAGTGAAGAAGGGGGCTATGGCTACACCTTC,CASSEEGGYGYTF,-,TRBJ1-2,-,TRBV2
TGTGCCAGCGACATGGAATCCAATCAGCCCCAGCATTTT,CASDMESNQPQHF,-,TRBJ1-5,-,TRBV28
TGTGCCAGCAGTCCACCCTTGGGGACTAGCGGGACACAAGAGACCCAGTACTTC,CASSPPLGTSGTQETQYF,-,TRBJ2-5,TRBD2,TRBV2
TGCGCCAGCAGTGGGACCGACGCACCCTACGAGCAGTACTTC,CASSGTDAPYEQYF,-,TRBJ2-7,-,TRBV10-1
TGTGCCAGCAGCTTGGACAGCTCTGGAAACACCATATATTTT,CASSLDSSGNTIYF,few,TRBJ1-3,-,TRBV5-4
TGTGCCAGCAGCCCCGTGGCTGGAAACACCATATATTTT,CASSPVAGNTIYF,-,TRBJ1-3,-,TRBV7-9
TGTGCCAGCAGCCAAGATGTGGGGGGCGTCGGCGGGGAGCTGTTTTTT,CASSQDVGGVGGELFF,-,TRBJ2-2,-,TRBV14
TGTGCCAGCTCTTACCGGGACCGAGGGGCCAATGAGCAGTTCTTC,CASSYRDRGANEQFF,-,TRBJ2-1,-,TRBV18
TGTGCCATCCCAAATGATACCGAGACTAGTATTCTTGAGCAGTTCTTC,CAIPNDTETSILEQFF,-,TRBJ2-1,-,TRBV10-3
TGTGCCAGCAGGGACCGGGACAGGGGAGGGGGTGAGCAGTTCTTC,CASRDRDRGGGEQFF,-,TRBJ2-1,TRBD1,TRBV6-1
TGCGCCAGCAGCTTGCGCGGGAGGCTAACAGATACGCAGTATTTT,CASSLRGRLTDTQYF,-,TRBJ2-3,TRBD2,TRBV5-1
TGTGCCAGCTCACAGGGGACAGAGCAGTTCTTC,CASSQGTEQFF,-,TRBJ2-1,-,TRBV18
TGTGCCAGCAGCTCCCGGGAGCGGTACAATGAGCAGTTCTTC,CASSSRERYNEQFF,-,TRBJ2-1,-,TRBV7-2